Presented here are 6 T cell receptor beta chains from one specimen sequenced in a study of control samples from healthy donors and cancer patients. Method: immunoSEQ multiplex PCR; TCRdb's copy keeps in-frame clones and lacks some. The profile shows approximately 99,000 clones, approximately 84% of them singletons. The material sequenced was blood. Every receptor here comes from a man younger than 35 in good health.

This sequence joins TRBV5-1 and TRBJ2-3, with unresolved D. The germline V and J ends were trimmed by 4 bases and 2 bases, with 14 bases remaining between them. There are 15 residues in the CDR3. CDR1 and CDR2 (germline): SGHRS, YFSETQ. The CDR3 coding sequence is TGCGCCAGCAGCCCCGGTGGTGGCCTCACAGATACGCAGTATTTT. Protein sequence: CASSPGGGLTDTQYF.

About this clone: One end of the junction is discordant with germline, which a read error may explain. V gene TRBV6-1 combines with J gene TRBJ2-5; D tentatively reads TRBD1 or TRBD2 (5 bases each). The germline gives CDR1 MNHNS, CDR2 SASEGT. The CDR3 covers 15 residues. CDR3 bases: TGTGCCAGCAGAGAAGGGAGAAACAGGCAAGAGACCCAGTACTTC. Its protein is CASREGRNRQETQYF.

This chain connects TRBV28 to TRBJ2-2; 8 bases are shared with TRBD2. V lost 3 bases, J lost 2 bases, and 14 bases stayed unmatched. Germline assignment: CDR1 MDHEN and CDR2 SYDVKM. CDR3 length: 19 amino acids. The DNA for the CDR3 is TGTGCCAGCAGTTTGTCTAGGATTAGCGGGGCTACCAACACCGGGGAGCTGTTTTTT. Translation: CASSLSRISGATNTGELFF.

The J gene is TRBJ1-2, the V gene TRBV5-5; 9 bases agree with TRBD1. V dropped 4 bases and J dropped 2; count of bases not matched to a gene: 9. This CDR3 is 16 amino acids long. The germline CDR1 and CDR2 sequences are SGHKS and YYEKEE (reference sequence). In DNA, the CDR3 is TGTGCCAGCAGCCCCAAGTGGACAGGGGCGAACTATGGCTACACCTTC. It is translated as CASSPKWTGANYGYTF.

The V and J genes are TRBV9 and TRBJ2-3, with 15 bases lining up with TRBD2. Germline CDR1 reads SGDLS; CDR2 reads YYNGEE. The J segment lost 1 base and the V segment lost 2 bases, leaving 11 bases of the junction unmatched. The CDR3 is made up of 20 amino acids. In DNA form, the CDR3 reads TGTGCCAGCAGCGTCGGGACTAGCGGGGGGAGGCCTCTGGGCACAGATACGCAGTATTTT. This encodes CASSVGTSGGRPLGTDTQYF.

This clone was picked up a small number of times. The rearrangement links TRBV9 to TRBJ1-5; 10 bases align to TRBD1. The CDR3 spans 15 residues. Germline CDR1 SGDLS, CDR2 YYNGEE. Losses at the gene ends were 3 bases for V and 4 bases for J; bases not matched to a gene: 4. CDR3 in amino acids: CASSATGGRNQPQHF. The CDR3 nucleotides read TGTGCCAGCAGCGCGACAGGGGGCAGGAATCAGCCCCAGCATTTT.